Reported below is one T cell receptor (beta chain). Noted time point: blood 2 weeks post-SBRT. The treatment denotes: 15 Gy SBRT to primary tumor, nephrectomy 4 weeks later. This CDR3 has 13 residues. The germline gives CDR1 MNHEY, CDR2 SVGAGI. V was cut by 2 bases and J by 2 bases, with 6 bases left in between. This specimen comes from a study of radiation and T cells in renal cell carcinoma. Here immunoSEQ multiplex PCR was the method, and the copy in TCRdb shows in-frame clones only, minus some. This sample carries about 150,000 clones, about 91% of them seen once, and the ten largest clones take 10% to 15%.

J is TRBJ1-1 and V is TRBV6-5; perhaps TRBD1 as D (5 bases). Source: blood, taken from a patient whose treatment included radiotherapy and nephrectomy. The sequence came from a woman aged 45-59 years with renal cell carcinoma. The CDR3, as DNA: TGTGCCAGCAGTTACGGGGGTAACACTGAAGCTTTCTTT. Encoded protein: CASSYGGNTEAFF.